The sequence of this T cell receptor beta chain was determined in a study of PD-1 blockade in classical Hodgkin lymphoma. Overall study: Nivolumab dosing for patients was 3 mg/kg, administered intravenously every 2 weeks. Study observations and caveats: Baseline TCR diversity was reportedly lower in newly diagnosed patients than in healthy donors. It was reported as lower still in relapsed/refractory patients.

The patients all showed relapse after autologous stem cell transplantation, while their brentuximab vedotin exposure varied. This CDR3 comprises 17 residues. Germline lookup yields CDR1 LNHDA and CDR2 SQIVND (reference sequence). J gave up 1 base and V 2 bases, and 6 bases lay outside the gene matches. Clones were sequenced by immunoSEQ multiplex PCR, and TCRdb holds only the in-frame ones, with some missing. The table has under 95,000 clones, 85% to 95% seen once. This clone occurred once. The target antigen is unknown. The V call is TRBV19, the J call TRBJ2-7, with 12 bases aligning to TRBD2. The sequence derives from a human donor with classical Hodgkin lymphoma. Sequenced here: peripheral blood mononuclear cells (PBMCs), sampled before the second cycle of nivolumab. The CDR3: CASSIRGGLAGSYEQYF. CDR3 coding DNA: TGTGCCAGTAGTATAAGGGGTGGACTAGCGGGATCCTACGAGCAGTACTTC.